What follows is one TCR beta chain and its context. The sample originates from a study of technical replicates of blood from a few donors. Some clones are missing from TCRdb's copy, which holds only in-frame ones; the method was immunoSEQ multiplex PCR. Here the sample spans some 80,000 clones, roughly 96% being singletons. The receptor's source is a human donor in good health. Sequencing used T cells isolated from PBMCs.

DNA of the CDR3: TGCAGTGCTAGTTATCTCCTCGGCTACACCTTC. Encoded protein: CSASYLLGYTF. The chain combines TRBV20-1 with TRBJ1-2; D call uncertain. Germline V gene lookup returns CDR1 DFQATT and CDR2 SNEGSKA (reference sequence). V was clipped by 3 bases and J by 8 bases, with 10 bases between them. CDR3 length equals 11 residues.